This T cell receptor beta chain originates from a study of human T cells and chemical hapten exposure. At the level of the study: Donors were sensitized with 2% DPC on the upper inner arm. Study findings and constraints: No shift was seen in TCRs above 1 in 1000 frequency with DPC sensitization.

Notes on this clonotype: Its matching antigen is unknown.

The CDR3 is 15 residues long. Trimming removed 5 bases at V and 0 bases at J, with 13 bases between. Per germline, CDR1 SGHVS and CDR2 FNYEAQ. This sample's time point: patch test 1, 2 weeks after DPC sensitization. The treatment here: therapeutic diphenylcyclopropenone sensitization with weekly scalp DPC. In the original workflow: Across samples, TCR counts had a median of roughly 91,000 and ranged from about 20,000 to 690,600. TCRdb independently ran MiXCR on the RACE reads; one entry per CDR3 protein. The authors' filters were not applied to this entry. The sample consists of about 120,000 distinct CDR3 sequences, roughly an eighth of them appearing once.

The source is a man aged 18 to 29 with alopecia areata. Some clones in this sample may be carry-over from other donors' samples. The rearrangement uses TRBV7-6 and TRBJ1-1; D call uncertain. Sequenced material: whole blood, taken in connection with sensitization to the hapten diphenylcyclopropenone (DPC). The chain's CDR3 is CASSARASMNTEAFF. The CDR3 DNA reads as TGTGCCAGCAGCGCCCGGGCAAGCATGAACACTGAAGCTTTCTTT.